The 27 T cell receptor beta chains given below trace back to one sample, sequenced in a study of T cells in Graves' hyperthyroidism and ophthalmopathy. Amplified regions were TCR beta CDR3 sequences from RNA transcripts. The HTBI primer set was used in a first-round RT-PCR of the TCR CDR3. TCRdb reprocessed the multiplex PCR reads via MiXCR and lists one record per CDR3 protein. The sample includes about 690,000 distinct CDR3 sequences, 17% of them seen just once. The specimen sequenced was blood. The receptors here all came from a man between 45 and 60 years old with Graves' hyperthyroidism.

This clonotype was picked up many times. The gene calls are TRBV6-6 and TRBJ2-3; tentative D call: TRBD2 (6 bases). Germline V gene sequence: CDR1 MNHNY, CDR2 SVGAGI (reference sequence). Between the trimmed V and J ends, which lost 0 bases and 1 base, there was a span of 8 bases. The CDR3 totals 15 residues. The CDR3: CASSYSLARTDTQYF. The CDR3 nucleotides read TGTGCCAGCAGTTACTCGCTAGCGCGCACAGATACGCAGTATTTT.

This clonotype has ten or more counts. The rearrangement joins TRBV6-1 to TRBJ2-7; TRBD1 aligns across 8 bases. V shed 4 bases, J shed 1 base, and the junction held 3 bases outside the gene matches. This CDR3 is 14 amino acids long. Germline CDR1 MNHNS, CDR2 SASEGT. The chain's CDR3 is CASSVGTGSYEQYF. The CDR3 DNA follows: TGTGCCAGCAGTGTCGGGACAGGTTCCTACGAGCAGTACTTC.

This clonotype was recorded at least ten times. The chain's CDR3 is CASSGTGFTGELFF. The CDR3 nucleotides read TGTGCCAGCAGTGGGACAGGCTTTACCGGGGAGCTGTTTTTT. The chain recombines TRBV12-3 or TRBV12-4 with TRBJ2-2; 8 nucleotides line up with TRBD1. The length of the CDR3 is 14 residues. The V gene end was trimmed by 5 bases and the J gene end by 5 bases; junction bases not matched to a gene: 4.

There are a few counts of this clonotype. This CDR3 reads CATSRDSKVDEQFF. As DNA, the CDR3 is TGTGCCACCAGCAGGGACAGCAAGGTCGATGAGCAGTTCTTC. The chain employs TRBV24-1 and TRBJ2-1; 7 bases match TRBD1. The CDR3 extends over 14 amino acids. V shed 7 bases, J shed 8 bases, and the junction held 10 bases outside the gene matches. CDR1 and CDR2 from the germline V gene are KGHDR and SFDVKD.

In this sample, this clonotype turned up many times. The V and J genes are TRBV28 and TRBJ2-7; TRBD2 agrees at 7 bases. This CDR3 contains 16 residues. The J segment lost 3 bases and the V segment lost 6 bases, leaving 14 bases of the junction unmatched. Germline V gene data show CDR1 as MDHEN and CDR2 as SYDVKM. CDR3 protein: CASSPTRGEGRYEQYF. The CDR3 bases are TGTGCCAGCAGCCCTACGCGAGGGGAGGGCCGCTACGAGCAGTACTTC.

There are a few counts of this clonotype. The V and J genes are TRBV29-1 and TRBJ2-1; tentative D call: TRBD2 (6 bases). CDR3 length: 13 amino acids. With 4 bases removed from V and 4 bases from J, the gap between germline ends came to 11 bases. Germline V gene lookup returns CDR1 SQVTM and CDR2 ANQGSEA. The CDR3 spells CSVALASYNEQFF. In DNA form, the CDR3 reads TGCAGCGTTGCGCTAGCGAGTTACAATGAGCAGTTCTTC.

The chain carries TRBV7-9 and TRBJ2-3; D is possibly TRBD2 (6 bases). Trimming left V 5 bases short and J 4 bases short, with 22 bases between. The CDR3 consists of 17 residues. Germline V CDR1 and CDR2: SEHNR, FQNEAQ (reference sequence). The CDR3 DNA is TGTGCCAGCAGCGCGAACGCCTGGAGGGCCAGTTCAGATACGCAGTATTTT. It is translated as CASSANAWRASSDTQYF.

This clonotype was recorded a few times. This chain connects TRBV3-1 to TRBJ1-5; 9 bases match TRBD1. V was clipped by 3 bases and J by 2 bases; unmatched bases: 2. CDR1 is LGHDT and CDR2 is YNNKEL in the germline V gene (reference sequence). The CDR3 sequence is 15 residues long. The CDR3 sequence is CASSQRTGGNQPQHF. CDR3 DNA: TGTGCCAGCAGCCAGCGGACAGGGGGCAATCAGCCCCAGCATTTT. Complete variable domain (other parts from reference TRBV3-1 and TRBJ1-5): DTAVSQTPKYLVTQMGNDKSIKCEQNLGHDTMYWYKQDSKKFLKIMFSYNNKELIINETVPNRFSPKSPDKAHLNLHINSLELGDSAVYFCASSQRTGGNQPQHFGDGTRLSIL.

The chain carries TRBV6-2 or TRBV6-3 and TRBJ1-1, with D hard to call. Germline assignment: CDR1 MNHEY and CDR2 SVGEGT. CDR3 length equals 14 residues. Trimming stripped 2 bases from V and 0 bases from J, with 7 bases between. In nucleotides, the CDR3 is TGTGCCAGCAGTTACGCAGATATGAACACTGAAGCTTTCTTT. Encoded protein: CASSYADMNTEAFF.

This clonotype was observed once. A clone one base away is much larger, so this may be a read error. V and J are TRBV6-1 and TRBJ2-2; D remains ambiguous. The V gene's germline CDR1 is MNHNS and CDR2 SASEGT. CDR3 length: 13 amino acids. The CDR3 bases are TGCGCCACGTGGAGTTGGAACATCGGGGAGCTGTTTTTT. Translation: CATWSWNIGELFF.

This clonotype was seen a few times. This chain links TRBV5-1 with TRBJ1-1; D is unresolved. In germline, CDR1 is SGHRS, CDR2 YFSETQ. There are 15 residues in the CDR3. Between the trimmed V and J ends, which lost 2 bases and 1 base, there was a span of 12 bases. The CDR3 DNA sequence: TGCGCCAGCAGCTTTCTCGGAGACGGGAACACTGAAGCTTTCTTT. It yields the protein CASSFLGDGNTEAFF.

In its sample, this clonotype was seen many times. CDR3 amino acids: CASGLLGQGIPYEQYF. The CDR3, as DNA: TGTGCCAGCGGCCTGCTGGGGCAGGGAATCCCTTACGAGCAGTACTTC. The gene calls are TRBV2 and TRBJ2-7, with a possible D match to TRBD1 (5 bases). The ends were cut back, 8 bases at V and 4 bases at J, with 24 bases in the middle. From germline, CDR1 is SNHLY and CDR2 FYNNEI. The CDR3 has 16 residues. Combining the CDR3 with reference TRBV2 and TRBJ2-7 gives the whole variable domain EPEVTQTPSHQVTQMGQEVILRCVPISNHLYFYWYRQILGQKVEFLVSFYNNEISEKSEIFDDQFSVERPDGSNFTLKIRSTKLEDSAMYFCASGLLGQGIPYEQYFGPGTRLTVT.

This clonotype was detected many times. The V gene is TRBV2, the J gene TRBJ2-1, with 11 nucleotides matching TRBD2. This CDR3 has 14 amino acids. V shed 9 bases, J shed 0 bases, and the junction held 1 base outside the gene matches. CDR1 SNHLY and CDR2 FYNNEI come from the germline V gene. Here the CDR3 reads CARGLADSYNEQFF. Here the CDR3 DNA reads TGTGCCAGGGGACTAGCGGACTCCTACAATGAGCAGTTCTTC. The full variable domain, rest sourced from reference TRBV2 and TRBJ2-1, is EPEVTQTPSHQVTQMGQEVILRCVPISNHLYFYWYRQILGQKVEFLVSFYNNEISEKSEIFDDQFSVERPDGSNFTLKIRSTKLEDSAMYFCARGLADSYNEQFFGPGTRLTVL.

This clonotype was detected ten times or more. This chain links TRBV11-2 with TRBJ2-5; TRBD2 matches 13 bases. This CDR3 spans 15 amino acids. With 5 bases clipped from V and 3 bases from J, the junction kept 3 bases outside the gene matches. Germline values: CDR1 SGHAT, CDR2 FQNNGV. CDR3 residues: CASSTGTSGKETQYF. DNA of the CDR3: TGTGCCAGCAGCACGGGGACTAGCGGGAAAGAGACCCAGTACTTC.

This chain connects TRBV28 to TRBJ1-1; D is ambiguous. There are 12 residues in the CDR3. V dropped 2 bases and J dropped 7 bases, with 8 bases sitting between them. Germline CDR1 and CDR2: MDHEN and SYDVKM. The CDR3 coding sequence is TGTGCCAGCAGTTTAAGGTGGAATGAAGCTTTCTTT. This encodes CASSLRWNEAFF.

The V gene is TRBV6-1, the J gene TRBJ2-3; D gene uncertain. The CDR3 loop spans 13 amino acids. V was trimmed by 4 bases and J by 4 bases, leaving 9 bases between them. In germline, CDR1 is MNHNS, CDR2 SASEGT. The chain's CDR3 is CASSAEWADTQYF. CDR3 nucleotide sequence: TGTGCCAGCAGTGCAGAGTGGGCAGATACGCAGTATTTT.

CDR3 nucleotides: TGCGCCAGCAGCTTGGCAGGGGCCGGGCAGCCCCAAGAGCAGTACTTC. It specifies CASSLAGAGQPQEQYF. The rearrangement uses TRBV5-1 and TRBJ2-7; tentative D call: TRBD1 (6 bases). Between the trimmed V and J ends, which lost 0 bases and 7 bases, there was a span of 20 bases. The CDR3 is 16 residues long. Germline V CDR1 and CDR2: SGHRS, YFSETQ.

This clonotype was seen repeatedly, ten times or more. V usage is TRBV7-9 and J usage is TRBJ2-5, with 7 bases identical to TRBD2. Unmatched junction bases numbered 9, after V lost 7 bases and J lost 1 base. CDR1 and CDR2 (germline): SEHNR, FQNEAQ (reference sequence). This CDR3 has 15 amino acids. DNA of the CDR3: TGTGCCAGCAACACCCTATCGGGGGGCCAAGAGACCCAGTACTTC. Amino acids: CASNTLSGGQETQYF.

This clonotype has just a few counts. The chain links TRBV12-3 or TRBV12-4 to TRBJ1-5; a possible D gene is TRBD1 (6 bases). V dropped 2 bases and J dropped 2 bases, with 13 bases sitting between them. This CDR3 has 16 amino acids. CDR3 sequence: CASSLRAGVGNQPQHF. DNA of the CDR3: TGTGCCAGCAGTTTAAGGGCAGGGGTTGGCAATCAGCCCCAGCATTTT.

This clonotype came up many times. CDR3 nucleotide sequence: TGTGCCAGCAGGGGCCTGAACACTGAAGCTTTCTTT. Translating it yields CASRGLNTEAFF. The V call is TRBV12-3 or TRBV12-4, the J call TRBJ1-1; no clear D. The CDR3 has 12 amino acids. The V end lost 6 bases, the J end lost 0 bases, and 5 bases lay between the germline ends.

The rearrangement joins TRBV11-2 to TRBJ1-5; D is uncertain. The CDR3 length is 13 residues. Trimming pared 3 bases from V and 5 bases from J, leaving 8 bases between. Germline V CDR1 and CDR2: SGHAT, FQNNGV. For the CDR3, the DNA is TGTGCCAGCAGCTTGAGGTCAGATCAGCCCCAGCATTTT. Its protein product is CASSLRSDQPQHF.

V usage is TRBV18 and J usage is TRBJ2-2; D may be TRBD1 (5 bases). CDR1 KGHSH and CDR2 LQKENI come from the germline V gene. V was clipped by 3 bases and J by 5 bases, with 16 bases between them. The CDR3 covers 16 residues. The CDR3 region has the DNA TGTGCCAGCTCACCGCGGCAGGGCGATGTAACCGGGGAGCTGTTTTTT. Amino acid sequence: CASSPRQGDVTGELFF.

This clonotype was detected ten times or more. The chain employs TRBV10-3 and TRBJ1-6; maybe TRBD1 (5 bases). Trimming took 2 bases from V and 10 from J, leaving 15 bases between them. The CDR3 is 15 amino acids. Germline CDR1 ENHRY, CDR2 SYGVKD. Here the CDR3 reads CAISEQLTGNSPLHF. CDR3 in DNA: TGTGCCATCAGTGAGCAACTTACAGGAAACTCACCCCTCCACTTT.

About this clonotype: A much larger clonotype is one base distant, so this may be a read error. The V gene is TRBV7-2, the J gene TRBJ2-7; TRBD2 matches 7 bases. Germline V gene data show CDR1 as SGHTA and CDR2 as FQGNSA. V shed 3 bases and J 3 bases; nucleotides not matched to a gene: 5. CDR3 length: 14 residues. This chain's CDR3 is CASSFREGFYEQYF. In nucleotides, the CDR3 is TGTGCCAGCAGCTTCAGGGAGGGTTTCTACGAGCAGTACTTC.

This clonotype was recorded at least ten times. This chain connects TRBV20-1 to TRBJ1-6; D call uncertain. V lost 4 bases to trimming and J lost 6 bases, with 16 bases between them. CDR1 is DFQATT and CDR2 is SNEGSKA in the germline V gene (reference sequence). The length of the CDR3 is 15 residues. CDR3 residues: CSATAQRTSNSPLHF. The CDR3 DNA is TGCAGTGCTACCGCCCAGAGGACGAGTAATTCACCCCTCCACTTT.

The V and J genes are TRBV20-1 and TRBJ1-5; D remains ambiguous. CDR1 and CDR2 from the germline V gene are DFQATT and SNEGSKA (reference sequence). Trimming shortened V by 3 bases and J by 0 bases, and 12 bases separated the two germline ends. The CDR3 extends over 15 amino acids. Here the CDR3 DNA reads TGCAGTGCTAGGGTTACATGGGATAGCAATCAGCCCCAGCATTTT. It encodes CSARVTWDSNQPQHF.

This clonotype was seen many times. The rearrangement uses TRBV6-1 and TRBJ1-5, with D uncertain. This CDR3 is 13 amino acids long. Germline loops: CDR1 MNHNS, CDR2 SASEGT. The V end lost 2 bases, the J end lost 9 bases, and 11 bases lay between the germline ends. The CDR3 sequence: CASSEREDRPQHF. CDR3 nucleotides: TGTGCCAGCAGTGAACGGGAGGATCGGCCCCAGCATTTT.